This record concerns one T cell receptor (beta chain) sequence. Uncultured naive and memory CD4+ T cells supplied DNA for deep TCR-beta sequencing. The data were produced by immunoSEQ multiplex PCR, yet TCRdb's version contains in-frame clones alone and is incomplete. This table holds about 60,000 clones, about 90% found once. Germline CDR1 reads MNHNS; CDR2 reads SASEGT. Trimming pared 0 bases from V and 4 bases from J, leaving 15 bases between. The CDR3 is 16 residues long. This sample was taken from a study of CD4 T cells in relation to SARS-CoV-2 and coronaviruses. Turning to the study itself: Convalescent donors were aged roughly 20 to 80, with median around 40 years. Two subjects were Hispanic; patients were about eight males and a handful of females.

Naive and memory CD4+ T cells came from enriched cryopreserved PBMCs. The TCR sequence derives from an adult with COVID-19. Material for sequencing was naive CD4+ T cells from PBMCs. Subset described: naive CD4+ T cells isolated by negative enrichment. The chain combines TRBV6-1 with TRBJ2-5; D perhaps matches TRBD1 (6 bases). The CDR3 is CASSEAGFGTLETQYF. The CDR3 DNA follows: TGTGCCAGCAGTGAAGCCGGGTTTGGGACATTAGAGACCCAGTACTTC.